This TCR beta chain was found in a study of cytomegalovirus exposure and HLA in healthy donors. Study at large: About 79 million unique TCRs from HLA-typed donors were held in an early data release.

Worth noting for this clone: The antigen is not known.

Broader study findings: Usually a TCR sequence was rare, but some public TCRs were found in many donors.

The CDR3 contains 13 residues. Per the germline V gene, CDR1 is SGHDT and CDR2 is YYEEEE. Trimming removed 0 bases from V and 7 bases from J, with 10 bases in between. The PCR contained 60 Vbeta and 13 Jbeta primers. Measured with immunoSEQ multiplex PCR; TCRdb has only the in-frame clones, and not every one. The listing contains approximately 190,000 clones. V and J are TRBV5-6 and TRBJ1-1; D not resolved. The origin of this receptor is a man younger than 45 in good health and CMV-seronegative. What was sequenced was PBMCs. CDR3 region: CASSLVSGYEAFF. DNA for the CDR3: TGTGCCAGCAGCTTGGTTTCGGGGTATGAAGCTTTCTTT.